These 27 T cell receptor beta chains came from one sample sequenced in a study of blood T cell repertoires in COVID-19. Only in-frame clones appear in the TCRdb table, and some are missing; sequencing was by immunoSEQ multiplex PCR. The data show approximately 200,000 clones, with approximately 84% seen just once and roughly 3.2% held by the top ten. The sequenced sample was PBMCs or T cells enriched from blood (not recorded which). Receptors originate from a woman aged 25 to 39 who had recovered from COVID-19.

The CDR3 bases are TGTGCCAGCAGCGCGACAGGGGGGGGTGGCTACACCTTC. This translates into CASSATGGGGYTF. J is TRBJ1-2 and V is TRBV2; 9 bases align to TRBD1. The V gene end was trimmed by 6 bases and the J gene end by 7 bases; junction bases not matched to a gene: 6. CDR3 size: 13 residues. Germline CDR1 and CDR2: SNHLY and FYNNEI. The full variable domain, with the rest looked up from reference TRBV2 and TRBJ1-2, is EPEVTQTPSHQVTQMGQEVILRCVPISNHLYFYWYRQILGQKVEFLVSFYNNEISEKSEIFDDQFSVERPDGSNFTLKIRSTKLEDSAMYFCASSATGGGGYTFGSGTRLTVV.

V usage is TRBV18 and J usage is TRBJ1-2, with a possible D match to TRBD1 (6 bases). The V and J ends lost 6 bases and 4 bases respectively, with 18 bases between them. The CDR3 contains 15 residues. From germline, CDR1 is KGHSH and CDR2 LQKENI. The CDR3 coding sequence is TGTGCCAGCTCGCCTGGGCAGGGGCGCGGCTATGGCTACACCTTC. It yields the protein CASSPGQGRGYGYTF. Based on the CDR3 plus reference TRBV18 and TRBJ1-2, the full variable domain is NAGVMQNPRHLVRRRGQEARLRCSPMKGHSHVYWYRQLPEEGLKFMVYLQKENIIDESGMPKERFSAEFPKEGPSILRIQQVVRGDSAAYFCASSPGQGRGYGYTFGSGTRLTVV.

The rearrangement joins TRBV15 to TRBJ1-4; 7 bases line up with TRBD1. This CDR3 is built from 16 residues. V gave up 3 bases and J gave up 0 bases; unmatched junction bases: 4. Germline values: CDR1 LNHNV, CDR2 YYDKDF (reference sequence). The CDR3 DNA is TGTGCCACCAGCAGCCAGGACAGGACAACTAATGAAAAACTGTTTTTT. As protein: CATSSQDRTTNEKLFF.

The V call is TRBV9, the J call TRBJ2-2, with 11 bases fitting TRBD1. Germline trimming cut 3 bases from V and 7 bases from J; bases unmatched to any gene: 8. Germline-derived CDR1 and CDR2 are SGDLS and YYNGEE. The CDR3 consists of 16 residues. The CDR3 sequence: CASSAPRGQGGGELFF. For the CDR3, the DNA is TGTGCCAGCAGCGCCCCCCGGGGACAGGGGGGCGGGGAGCTGTTTTTT.

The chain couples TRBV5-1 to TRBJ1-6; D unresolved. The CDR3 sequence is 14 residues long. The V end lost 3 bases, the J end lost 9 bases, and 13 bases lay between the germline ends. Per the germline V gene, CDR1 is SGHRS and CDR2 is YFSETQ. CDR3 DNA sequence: TGCGCCAGCAGCTCCATGACTGGAGCTTCACCCCTCCACTTT. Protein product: CASSSMTGASPLHF.

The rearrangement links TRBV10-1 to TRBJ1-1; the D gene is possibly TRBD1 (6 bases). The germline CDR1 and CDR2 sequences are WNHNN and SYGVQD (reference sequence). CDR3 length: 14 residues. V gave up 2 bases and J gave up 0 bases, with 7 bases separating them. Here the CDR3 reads CASSEGGLNTEAFF. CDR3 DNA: TGCGCCAGCAGTGAGGGGGGCTTGAACACTGAAGCTTTCTTT.

CDR3 loop: CASSFEVGNTIYF. The CDR3, as DNA: TGTGCCAGCAGTTTTGAGGTTGGAAACACCATATATTTT. J is TRBJ1-3 and V is TRBV28; D is unclear. The V end lost 3 bases, the J end lost 3 bases, and 6 bases lay between the germline ends. The CDR3 consists of 13 residues. The V gene's germline CDR1 is MDHEN and CDR2 SYDVKM.

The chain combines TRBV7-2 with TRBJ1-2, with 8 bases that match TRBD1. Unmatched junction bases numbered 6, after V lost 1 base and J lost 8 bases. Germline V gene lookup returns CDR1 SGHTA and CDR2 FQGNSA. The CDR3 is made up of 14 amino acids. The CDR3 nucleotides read TGTGCCAGCAGCTTAGGACAGGGGCTCTTGGGCTACACCTTC. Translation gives CASSLGQGLLGYTF.

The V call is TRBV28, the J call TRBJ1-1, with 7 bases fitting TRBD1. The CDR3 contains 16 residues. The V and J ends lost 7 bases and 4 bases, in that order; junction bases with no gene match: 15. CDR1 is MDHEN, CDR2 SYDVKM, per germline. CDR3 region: CASIGTLGSGGTEAFF. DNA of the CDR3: TGTGCCAGCATAGGGACCCTGGGCTCAGGGGGCACTGAAGCTTTCTTT.

The CDR3 is CASSPELAAQETQYF. In DNA, the CDR3 is TGTGCCAGTAGCCCCGAACTAGCGGCCCAAGAGACCCAGTACTTC. This chain links TRBV19 with TRBJ2-5; TRBD2 agrees at 8 bases. The trim removed 6 bases at V and 1 base at J, leaving 7 bases unmatched. From germline, CDR1 is LNHDA and CDR2 SQIVND (reference sequence). The CDR3 runs 15 residues.

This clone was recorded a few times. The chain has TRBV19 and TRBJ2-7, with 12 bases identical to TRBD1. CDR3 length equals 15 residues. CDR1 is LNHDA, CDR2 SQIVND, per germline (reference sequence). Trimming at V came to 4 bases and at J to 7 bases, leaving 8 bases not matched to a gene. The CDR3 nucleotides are TGTGCCAGTAGTAGACCGGGACAGGGGGCAGAAGAGCAGTACTTC. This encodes CASSRPGQGAEEQYF.

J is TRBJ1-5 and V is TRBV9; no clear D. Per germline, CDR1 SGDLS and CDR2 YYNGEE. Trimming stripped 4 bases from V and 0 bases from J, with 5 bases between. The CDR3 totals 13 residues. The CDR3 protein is CASSLNSNQPQHF. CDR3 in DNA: TGTGCCAGCAGCTTAAATAGCAATCAGCCCCAGCATTTT.

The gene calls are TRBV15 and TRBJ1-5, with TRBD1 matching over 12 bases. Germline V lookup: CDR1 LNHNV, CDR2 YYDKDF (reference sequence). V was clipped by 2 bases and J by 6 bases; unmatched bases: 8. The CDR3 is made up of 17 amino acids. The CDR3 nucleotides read TGTGCCACCAGCAGAAATCCGGGACAGGGGGCCGGTCAGCCCCAGCATTTT. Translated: CATSRNPGQGAGQPQHF.

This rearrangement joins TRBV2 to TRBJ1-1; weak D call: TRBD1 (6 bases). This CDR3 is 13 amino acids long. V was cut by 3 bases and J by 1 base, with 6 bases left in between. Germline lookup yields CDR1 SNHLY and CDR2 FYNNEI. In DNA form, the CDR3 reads TGTGCCAGCAGTGACAGGGGGAACACTGAAGCTTTCTTT. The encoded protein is CASSDRGNTEAFF.

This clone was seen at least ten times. CDR3 in amino acids: CASSRRGQGAYNEQFF. The CDR3 DNA sequence: TGTGCCAGCAGCAGAAGAGGACAGGGGGCTTACAATGAGCAGTTCTTC. The J gene is TRBJ2-1, the V gene TRBV9; 11 bases fit TRBD1. From germline, CDR1 is SGDLS and CDR2 YYNGEE. Trimming cost V 4 bases and J 4 bases; bases outside gene matches: 7. The CDR3 is 16 amino acids.

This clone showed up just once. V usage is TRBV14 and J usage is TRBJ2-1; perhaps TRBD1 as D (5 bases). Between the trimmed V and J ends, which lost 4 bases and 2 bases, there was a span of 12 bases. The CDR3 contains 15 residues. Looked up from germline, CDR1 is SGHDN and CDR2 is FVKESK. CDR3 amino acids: CASSRVLGAYNEQFF. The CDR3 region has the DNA TGTGCCAGCAGCCGGGTTCTAGGGGCCTACAATGAGCAGTTCTTC.

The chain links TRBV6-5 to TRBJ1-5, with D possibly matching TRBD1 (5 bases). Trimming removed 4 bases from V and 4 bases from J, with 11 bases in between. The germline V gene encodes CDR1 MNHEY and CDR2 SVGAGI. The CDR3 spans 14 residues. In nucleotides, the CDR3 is TGTGCCAGCAGTTTAACAGGACCTAATCAGCCCCAGCATTTT. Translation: CASSLTGPNQPQHF.

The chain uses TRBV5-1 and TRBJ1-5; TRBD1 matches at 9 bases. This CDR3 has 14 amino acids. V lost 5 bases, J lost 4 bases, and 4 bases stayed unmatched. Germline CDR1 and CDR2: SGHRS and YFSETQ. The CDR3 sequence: CASRPDRGNQPQHF. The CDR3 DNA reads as TGCGCCAGCAGACCTGACAGGGGGAATCAGCCCCAGCATTTT.

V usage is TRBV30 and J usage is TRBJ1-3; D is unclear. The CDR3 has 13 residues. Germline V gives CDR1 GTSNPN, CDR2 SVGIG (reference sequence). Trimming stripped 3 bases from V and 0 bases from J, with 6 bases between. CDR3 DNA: TGTGCCTGGAGACTACCCTCTGGAAACACCATATATTTT. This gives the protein CAWRLPSGNTIYF.

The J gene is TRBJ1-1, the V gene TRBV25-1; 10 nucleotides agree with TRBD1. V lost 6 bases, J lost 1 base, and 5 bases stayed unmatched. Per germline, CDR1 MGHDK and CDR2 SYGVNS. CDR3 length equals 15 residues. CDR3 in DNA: TGTGCCAGCAGGACAGGGGGCGCCCGGAACACTGAAGCTTTCTTT. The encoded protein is CASRTGGARNTEAFF. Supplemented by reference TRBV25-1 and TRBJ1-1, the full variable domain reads EADIYQTPRYLVIGTGKKITLECSQTMGHDKMYWYQQDPGMELHLIHYSYGVNSTEKGDLSSESTVSRIRTEHFPLTLESARPSHTSQYLCASRTGGARNTEAFFGQGTRLTVV.

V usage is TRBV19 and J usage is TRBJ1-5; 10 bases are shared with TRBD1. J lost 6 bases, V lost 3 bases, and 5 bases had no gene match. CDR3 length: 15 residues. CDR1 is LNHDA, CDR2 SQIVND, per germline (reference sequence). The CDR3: CASSMRQGAGQPQHF. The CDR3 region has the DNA TGTGCCAGTAGTATGAGACAGGGGGCCGGTCAGCCCCAGCATTTT.

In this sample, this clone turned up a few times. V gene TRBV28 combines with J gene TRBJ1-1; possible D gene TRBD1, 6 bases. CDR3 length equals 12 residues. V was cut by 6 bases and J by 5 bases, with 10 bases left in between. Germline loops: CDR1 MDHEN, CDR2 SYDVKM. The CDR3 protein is CASSLRGTEAFF. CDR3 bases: TGTGCCAGCAGCCTGAGGGGGACTGAAGCTTTCTTT.

CDR3 residues: CASSFSAESSYNEQFF. The CDR3 coding sequence is TGTGCCAGCAGCTTTTCAGCGGAGAGCTCCTACAATGAGCAGTTCTTC. The V and J genes are TRBV5-5 and TRBJ2-1, with D perhaps matching TRBD2 (5 bases). The ends were cut back, 2 bases at V and 0 bases at J, with 12 bases in the middle. This CDR3 spans 16 amino acids. The germline gives CDR1 SGHKS, CDR2 YYEKEE (reference sequence).

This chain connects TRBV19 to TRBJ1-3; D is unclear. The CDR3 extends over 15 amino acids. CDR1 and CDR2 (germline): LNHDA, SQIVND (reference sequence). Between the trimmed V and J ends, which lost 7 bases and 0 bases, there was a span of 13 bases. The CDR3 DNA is TGTGCCAGTAAGGACCGGGGTTACTCTGGAAACACCATATATTTT. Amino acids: CASKDRGYSGNTIYF.

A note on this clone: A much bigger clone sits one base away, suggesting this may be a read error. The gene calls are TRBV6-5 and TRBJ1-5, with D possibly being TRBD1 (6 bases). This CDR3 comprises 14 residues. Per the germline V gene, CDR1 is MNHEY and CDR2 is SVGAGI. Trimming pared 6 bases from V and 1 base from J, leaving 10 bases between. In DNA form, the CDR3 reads TGTGCCAGCAGACAAACAGGGAGCAATCAGCCCCAGCATTTT. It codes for CASRQTGSNQPQHF.

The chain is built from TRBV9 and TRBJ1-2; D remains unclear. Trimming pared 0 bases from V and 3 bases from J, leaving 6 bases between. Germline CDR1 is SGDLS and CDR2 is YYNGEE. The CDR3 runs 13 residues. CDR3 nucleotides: TGTGCCAGCAGCGTAGTGTCAGACTATGGCTACACCTTC. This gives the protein CASSVVSDYGYTF.

The CDR3 loop reads CASSQGLGAGGPNEQFF. The CDR3 region has the DNA TGCGCCAGCAGCCAAGGGCTTGGGGCGGGGGGGCCTAATGAGCAGTTCTTC. This chain links TRBV4-1 with TRBJ2-1; 9 nucleotides line up with TRBD2. J lost 7 bases, V lost 1 base, and 11 bases had no gene match. Germline V gives CDR1 MGHRA, CDR2 YSYEKL. This CDR3 is built from 17 residues.